This passage covers 32 T cell receptor beta chains from one sample sequenced in a study of shared clonotypes between healthy human individuals. The repertoire was sequenced with immunoSEQ multiplex PCR; TCRdb's copy has only in-frame clones and lacks some. This sample has about 380,000 clones, with 96% found just once. The sample was memory CD8+ T cells sorted from blood. This sample's subset: CD45RO+ cells pooled with CCR7-negative TemRA cells. The receptors derive from a man younger than 40 in good health.

This chain links TRBV9 with TRBJ2-1, with TRBD2 matching 8 bases. V gave up 0 bases and J gave up 0 bases; unmatched junction bases: 2. The CDR3 has 16 amino acids. The germline V gene encodes CDR1 SGDLS and CDR2 YYNGEE. This CDR3 reads CASSVVAGGSYNEQFF. In DNA, the CDR3 is TGTGCCAGCAGCGTAGTGGCGGGAGGCTCCTACAATGAGCAGTTCTTC.

The chain carries TRBV7-2 and TRBJ1-4; no clear D. Germline-derived CDR1 and CDR2 are SGHTA and FQGNSA. This CDR3 spans 13 amino acids. V was shortened by 1 base and J by 8 bases, with 8 bases between the two germline ends. The CDR3 DNA reads as TGTGCCAGCAGCTTAGAGCGTGGGGAAAAACTGTTTTTT. Translation: CASSLERGEKLFF.

This chain connects TRBV12-5 to TRBJ2-2, with 10 positions matching TRBD1. Trimming took 6 bases from V and 4 from J; bases not matched to a gene: 5. The CDR3 is made up of 15 amino acids. The germline V gene encodes CDR1 LGHNT and CDR2 FRNRAP. The CDR3 sequence: CASGRQGASTGELFF. The CDR3 nucleotides are TGTGCTAGTGGCCGACAGGGGGCGAGCACCGGGGAGCTGTTTTTT.

The chain is built from TRBV6-5 and TRBJ1-4, with D hard to call. Trimming removed 0 bases at V and 8 bases at J, with 13 bases between. CDR1 and CDR2 from the germline V gene are MNHEY and SVGAGI. The CDR3 extends over 15 amino acids. The CDR3 DNA is TGTGCCAGCAGTTACTCGAGCAGGAGTGGGGAAAAACTGTTTTTT. It yields the protein CASSYSSRSGEKLFF.

The gene calls are TRBV28 and TRBJ2-1; 7 nucleotides align to TRBD2. J gave up 2 bases and V 2 bases, and 3 bases lay outside the gene matches. This CDR3 contains 15 residues. Per the germline V gene, CDR1 is MDHEN and CDR2 is SYDVKM. The CDR3 DNA reads TGTGCCAGCAGTTTAGCGGGAGCACCCTACAATGAGCAGTTCTTC. The encoded protein is CASSLAGAPYNEQFF.

In this sample, this clone turned up once. The chain links TRBV11-2 to TRBJ2-7, with a weak D call TRBD2 (6 bases). Per germline, CDR1 SGHAT and CDR2 FQNNGV. The CDR3 has 15 residues. Trimming took 0 bases from V and 3 from J, leaving 12 bases between them. The CDR3 DNA reads TGTGCCAGCAGCTTAGAGAGACTAGTAGTCTACGAGCAGTACTTC. Its translation: CASSLERLVVYEQYF.

The CDR3 sequence: CASSRSGSRTGELFF. The CDR3 DNA follows: TGTGCCAGCAGCCGTAGCGGGAGTCGAACCGGGGAGCTGTTTTTT. V gene TRBV4-2 combines with J gene TRBJ2-2, with 9 nucleotides matching TRBD2. Germline V CDR1 and CDR2: LGHNA, YNFKEQ. J lost 5 bases, V lost 4 bases, and 5 bases had no gene match. This CDR3 comprises 15 residues.

This clone has just one count. This chain joins TRBV4-2 and TRBJ1-3; no reliable D call. The CDR3 extends over 14 amino acids. Between the trimmed V and J ends, which lost 1 base and 0 bases, there was a span of 4 bases. Germline loops: CDR1 LGHNA, CDR2 YNFKEQ. CDR3 nucleotides: TGTGCCAGCAGCCAAGCCCTCTCTGGAAACACCATATATTTT. It specifies CASSQALSGNTIYF.

The rearrangement uses TRBV2 and TRBJ2-5, with a possible D match to TRBD2 (5 bases). V was pared by 4 bases and J by 3 bases, with 6 bases between. The germline gives CDR1 SNHLY, CDR2 FYNNEI. The CDR3 totals 12 residues. The CDR3 here is CASSAREETQYF. The CDR3, as DNA: TGTGCCAGCAGTGCGCGGGAAGAGACCCAGTACTTC.

The gene calls are TRBV10-2 and TRBJ2-1; the match to TRBD2 covers 12 bases. The germline V gene encodes CDR1 WSHSY and CDR2 SAAADI. The CDR3 extends over 18 amino acids. V dropped 8 bases and J dropped 5; count of bases not matched to a gene: 16. The CDR3 nucleotides read TGCGCCAGCGGACCCGGACTAGCGGGGCACGCACCAAACAATGAGCAGTTCTTC. This translates into CASGPGLAGHAPNNEQFF.

The CDR3 protein is CASSLGSWVLRQTLYNEQFF. For the CDR3, the DNA is TGTGCCAGCAGTTTAGGCAGTTGGGTGCTCCGACAGACGTTATACAATGAGCAGTTCTTC. This chain uses TRBV28 with TRBJ2-1, with D perhaps TRBD1 (5 bases). Germline CDR1 is MDHEN and CDR2 is SYDVKM. The CDR3 is 20 amino acids. With 2 bases removed from V and 4 bases from J, the gap between germline ends came to 27 bases.

Concerning this clone itself: The same CDR3 arises from other DNA sequences in this sample as well. The rearrangement links TRBV30 to TRBJ2-5, with D possibly TRBD2 on 6 matching bases. This CDR3 is 13 amino acids long. V was shortened by 2 bases and J by 4 bases, with 11 bases between the two germline ends. Germline CDR1 and CDR2: GTSNPN and SVGIG (reference sequence). CDR3 loop: CAWSLGGRETQYF. CDR3 bases: TGTGCCTGGAGTCTGGGGGGTAGAGAGACCCAGTACTTC.

The chain couples TRBV13 to TRBJ2-5, with TRBD2 as a possible D gene (5 bases). CDR3 length: 18 residues. The germline V and J ends were trimmed by 5 bases and 4 bases, with 26 bases remaining between them. The germline V gene has CDR1 PRHDT and CDR2 FYEKMQ (reference sequence). DNA of the CDR3: TGTGCCAGCAGCGCCACCCTAGCTAGAGTGGGAGTGGGAGAGACCCAGTACTTC. It translates to CASSATLARVGVGETQYF.

V usage is TRBV19 and J usage is TRBJ2-2; D gene ambiguous. Germline V gene data show CDR1 as LNHDA and CDR2 as SQIVND (reference sequence). The CDR3 runs to 14 residues. The V end lost 3 bases, the J end lost 1 base, and 6 bases lay between the germline ends. The chain's CDR3 is CASSIARNTGELFF. The CDR3 DNA reads as TGTGCCAGTAGTATCGCGCGGAACACCGGGGAGCTGTTTTTT.

The chain is built from TRBV25-1 and TRBJ1-5; D call uncertain. CDR3 length: 12 residues. Germline CDR1 MGHDK, CDR2 SYGVNS. The CDR3 region is CAPKPGGQPQHF. The DNA of the CDR3 is TGTGCTCCCAAGCCCGGCGGGCAGCCCCAGCATTTT.

The chain is built from TRBV18 and TRBJ1-3, with D unclear. Trimming stripped 2 bases from V and 2 bases from J, with 13 bases between. The CDR3 runs to 16 residues. Looked up from germline, CDR1 is KGHSH and CDR2 is LQKENI. The CDR3 here is CASSPKSYGAGNTIYF. CDR3 coding DNA: TGTGCCAGCTCACCAAAGTCATACGGGGCTGGAAACACCATATATTTT.

This chain uses TRBV6-5 with TRBJ1-5, with TRBD1 matching 12 bases. CDR1 and CDR2 from the germline V gene are MNHEY and SVGAGI. V was clipped by 7 bases and J by 5 bases; unmatched bases: 3. CDR3 length: 14 residues. For the CDR3, the DNA is TGTGCCAGCAAGGGGACAGGGGGCGATCAGCCCCAGCATTTT. This encodes CASKGTGGDQPQHF.

This clone was counted once. This rearrangement joins TRBV5-1 to TRBJ1-5, with D unclear. The CDR3 is 13 residues long. Germline V gene lookup returns CDR1 SGHRS and CDR2 YFSETQ. V lost 2 bases to trimming and J lost 7 bases, with 10 bases between them. CDR3 protein: CASSFTGNQPQHF. DNA of the CDR3: TGCGCCAGCAGCTTTACGGGGAACCAGCCCCAGCATTTT.

The chain couples TRBV5-5 to TRBJ2-7; D is unresolved. Trimming removed 5 bases from V and 4 bases from J, with 16 bases in between. The CDR3 extends over 14 amino acids. Germline values: CDR1 SGHKS, CDR2 YYEKEE (reference sequence). CDR3 sequence (DNA): TGTGCCAGCAGGACCGCCATGACACAGTACGAGCAGTACTTC. This sequence encodes CASRTAMTQYEQYF. Full variable domain (remainder filled in from reference TRBV5-5 and TRBJ2-7): DAGVTQSPTHLIKTRGQQVTLRCSPISGHKSVSWYQQVLGQGPQFIFQYYEKEERGRGNFPDRFSARQFPNYSSELNVNALLLGDSALYLCASRTAMTQYEQYFGPGTRLTVT.

This clone was found once. The identical CDR3 is also encoded by other nucleotide sequences in the sample. The chain couples TRBV28 to TRBJ1-2; a weak D match, TRBD1 (6 bases). V shed 5 bases and J shed 3 bases, with 13 bases lying between them. The CDR3 length is 14 residues. Germline CDR1 MDHEN, CDR2 SYDVKM. CDR3 DNA: TGTGCCAGCAGTCCTCCTAGGGGGGACTATGGCTACACCTTC. Residues: CASSPPRGDYGYTF.

The rearrangement joins TRBV5-6 to TRBJ2-3; TRBD2 aligns across 14 bases. The V segment lost 1 base and the J segment 5 bases; nucleotides outside the gene matches: 6. The CDR3 runs 17 residues. Germline assignment: CDR1 SGHDT and CDR2 YYEEEE. The CDR3 loop is CASSLWTSGRLKDTQYF. In DNA form, the CDR3 reads TGTGCCAGCAGCTTGTGGACTAGCGGGAGGTTAAAAGATACGCAGTATTTT.

The chain joins TRBV4-1 to TRBJ2-5; D is possibly TRBD1 (5 bases). Germline V lookup: CDR1 MGHRA, CDR2 YSYEKL. The CDR3 extends over 15 amino acids. V gave up 0 bases and J gave up 4 bases, with 12 bases separating them. In DNA, the CDR3 is TGCGCCAGCAGCCAAGATCGACAGCCTCGAGAGACCCAGTACTTC. This translates into CASSQDRQPRETQYF.

V and J are TRBV19 and TRBJ1-2, with TRBD1 as a possible D gene (5 bases). CDR3 size: 13 residues. V was shortened by 3 bases and J by 8 bases, with 13 bases between the two germline ends. Germline V CDR1 and CDR2: LNHDA, SQIVND (reference sequence). The CDR3 nucleotides are TGTGCCAGTAGTATCCGGCAGGGAGGAGGCTACACCTTC. This encodes CASSIRQGGGYTF.

The CDR3: CASSFIGGELFF. CDR3 nucleotide sequence: TGTGCCAGCAGCTTCATCGGCGGGGAGCTGTTTTTT. The gene calls are TRBV7-9 and TRBJ2-2; no clear D. With 3 bases removed from V and 7 bases from J, the gap between germline ends came to 6 bases. The CDR3 extends over 12 amino acids. CDR1 and CDR2 (germline): SEHNR, FQNEAQ (reference sequence).

The rearrangement uses TRBV27 and TRBJ1-5; TRBD1 matches 8 bases. Germline V gene data show CDR1 as MNHEY and CDR2 as SMNVEV (reference sequence). With 3 bases clipped from V and 5 bases from J, the junction kept 0 bases outside the gene matches. This CDR3 spans 13 amino acids. The DNA for the CDR3 is TGTGCCAGCAGTTTGGACAGGGATCAGCCCCAGCATTTT. Its protein is CASSLDRDQPQHF.

The chain employs TRBV6-1 and TRBJ2-4; D perhaps matches TRBD1 (6 bases). There are 15 residues in the CDR3. Per germline, CDR1 MNHNS and CDR2 SASEGT. V gave up 7 bases and J gave up 0 bases, with 13 bases separating them. The CDR3 reads CASNRQELAKNIQYF. The CDR3 region has the DNA TGTGCCAGCAACCGACAGGAACTAGCCAAAAACATTCAGTACTTC.

The chain couples TRBV7-2 to TRBJ2-7, with D perhaps matching TRBD1 (5 bases). Germline V gene lookup returns CDR1 SGHTA and CDR2 FQGNSA. V shed 4 bases and J shed 6 bases, with 25 bases lying between them. The CDR3 loop spans 17 amino acids. In DNA, the CDR3 is TGTGCCAGCAGCTCCCCTCTTCAACAGGCGATCCGTTCCGAGCAGTACTTC. As protein: CASSSPLQQAIRSEQYF.

About this clone: The germline gene is not matched at one end of the junction; a read error may be the cause. Other DNA sequences in the same sample also yield this CDR3. The rearrangement joins TRBV6-5 to TRBJ1-1; D unclear. The CDR3 has 13 amino acids. CDR1 and CDR2 (germline): MNHEY, SVGAGI. CDR3 residues: CASSYEGSTEAFF. The CDR3 DNA follows: TGTGCCAGCAGTTACGAAGGGTCCACTGAGGCTTTCTTT.

The chain carries TRBV9 and TRBJ2-1, with 7 bases fitting TRBD1. Germline V gives CDR1 SGDLS, CDR2 YYNGEE. The length of the CDR3 is 13 residues. V dropped 2 bases and J dropped 6; count of bases not matched to a gene: 2. The CDR3 reads CASSVPGGNEQFF. DNA for the CDR3: TGTGCCAGCAGCGTGCCAGGGGGCAATGAGCAGTTCTTC.

This clone appeared a single time. This CDR3 is also generated by other DNA sequences in the sample. The chain recombines TRBV6-5 with TRBJ2-3, with a weak D call TRBD1 (5 bases). Germline CDR1 reads MNHEY; CDR2 reads SVGAGI. Trimming removed 2 bases at V and 3 bases at J, with 9 bases between. The CDR3 consists of 14 residues. The DNA for the CDR3 is TGTGCCAGCAGTTACAGGGGAAGAACAGATACGCAGTATTTT. Its protein product is CASSYRGRTDTQYF.

The chain carries TRBV5-1 and TRBJ2-3; D is tentatively TRBD1 or TRBD2 (6 bases each). This CDR3 spans 16 amino acids. The V gene lost 0 bases and the J gene lost 0 bases, with 11 bases spanning the gap. Germline lookup yields CDR1 SGHRS and CDR2 YFSETQ. Here the CDR3 reads CASSLARGGSTDTQYF. For the CDR3, the DNA is TGCGCCAGCAGCTTGGCCCGAGGGGGGAGCACAGATACGCAGTATTTT.

This chain connects TRBV6-5 to TRBJ2-7, with unresolved D. There are 14 residues in the CDR3. Trimming took off 5 bases at V and 0 bases at J, with 11 bases between the two ends. Germline-derived CDR1 and CDR2 are MNHEY and SVGAGI. CDR3 DNA sequence: TGTGCCAGCAGTCTGGGGTGGGCCTCCTACGAGCAGTACTTC. As protein: CASSLGWASYEQYF.